Included here is one T cell receptor beta chain sequence, with context. Produced via immunoSEQ multiplex PCR; TCRdb's table is partial and in-frame only. The sample consists of 180,000 or so clones, around four fifths of them appearing once. This entry is derived from a study of blood T cell repertoires in COVID-19. The CDR3 has 14 amino acids. From germline, CDR1 is SGDLS and CDR2 YYNGEE. Between the trimmed V and J ends, which lost 0 bases and 14 bases, there was a span of 17 bases. Sequenced: PBMCs or T cells enriched from blood (not recorded which). The source of this sequence is a woman in her 50s who had recovered from COVID-19. The chain couples TRBV9 to TRBJ2-2; tentative D call: TRBD2 (5 bases). In DNA form, the CDR3 reads TGTGCCAGCAGCGTAGGGTGGAGGTCCCTTGAACTGTTTTTT. Translation: CASSVGWRSLELFF.